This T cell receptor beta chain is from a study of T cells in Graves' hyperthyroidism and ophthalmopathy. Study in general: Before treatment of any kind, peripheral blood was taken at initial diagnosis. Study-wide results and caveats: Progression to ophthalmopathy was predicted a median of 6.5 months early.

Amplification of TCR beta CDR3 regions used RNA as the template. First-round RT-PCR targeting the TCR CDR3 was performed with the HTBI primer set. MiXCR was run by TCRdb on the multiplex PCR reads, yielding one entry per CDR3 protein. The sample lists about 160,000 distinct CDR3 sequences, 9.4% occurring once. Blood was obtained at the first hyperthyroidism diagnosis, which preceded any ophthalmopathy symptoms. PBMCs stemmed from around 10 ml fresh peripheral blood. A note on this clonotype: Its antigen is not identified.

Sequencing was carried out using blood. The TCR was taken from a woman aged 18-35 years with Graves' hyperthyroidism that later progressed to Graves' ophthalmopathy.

This CDR3 reads CASRPPGQGNEQFF. CDR3 nucleotide sequence: TGTGCCAGCAGACCACCGGGACAGGGGAATGAGCAGTTCTTC. The V gene is TRBV28, the J gene TRBJ2-1; TRBD1 aligns across 10 bases. J gave up 7 bases and V 6 bases, and 6 bases lay outside the gene matches. The CDR3 extends over 14 amino acids. Germline CDR1 reads MDHEN; CDR2 reads SYDVKM.